Below, 32 T cell receptor beta chains from the same sample are listed, as sequenced in a study of tissue T cells after allogeneic stem cell transplantation. Some clones are missing from TCRdb's copy, which holds only in-frame ones; the method was immunoSEQ multiplex PCR. The sample includes tens of thousands of clones, roughly two thirds of them seen just once. What was sequenced was spleen. The receptor source for this set is a female BALB/c mouse in good health. The MHC haplotype of this mouse line is H2-d.

In the case of this clone: Genes and germline come from the mouse. The read halts 1 residue ahead of the CDR3 end, with the missing end drawn from the germline J gene. J is TRBJ2-1 and V is TRBV29, with D perhaps TRBD1 (5 bases). Trimming took off 0 bases at V and 7 bases at J, with 10 bases between the two ends. The CDR3 totals 14 residues. The germline gives CDR1 MSHET, CDR2 SYDVDS. The CDR3 bases that were read are TGTGCTAGCAGTTTATCCAGGGAAGGAGCTGAGCAGTTC. The encoded protein is CASSLSREGAEQF. The entire CDR3 protein reads CASSLSREGAEQFF.

Of note for this clone: Gene names denote mouse genes. The CDR3 extends 1 residue past the end of the read, so its final part is completed from the germline J gene. J is TRBJ2-5 and V is TRBV29; D is ambiguous. The CDR3 is 14 residues long. With 0 bases removed from V and 0 bases from J, the gap between germline ends came to 4 bases. Germline CDR1 is MSHET and CDR2 is SYDVDS. CDR3 residues: CASSLSHNQDTQYF. The sequenced CDR3 bases are TGTGCTAGCAGTTTATCACATAACCAAGACACCCAGTAC.

With respect to this clone: Gene names follow the mouse nomenclature. The read terminates 1 residue before the CDR3 end, so the remaining end is supplied by the germline J gene. This chain connects TRBV19 to TRBJ1-4; D is unresolved. Germline lookup yields CDR1 FNHDT and CDR2 SITEND (reference sequence). CDR3 length: 13 amino acids. Trimming left V 0 bases short and J 3 bases short, with 3 bases between. The CDR3: CASSIGTNERLFF. The CDR3 DNA, read in part, is TGTGCCAGCAGTATAGGAACCAACGAAAGATTATTT. The whole variable domain, filled in from reference TRBV19 and TRBJ1-4, reads GGIITQTPKFLIGQEGQKLTLKCQQNFNHDTMYWYRQDSGKGLRLIYYSITENDLQKGDLSEGYDASREKKSSFSLTVTSAQKNEMAVFLCASSIGTNERLFFGHGTKLSVL.

About this clone itself: Gene and germline names: mouse. The read ends 1 residue early relative to the CDR3; the germline J gene fills the gap. The J gene is TRBJ2-1, the V gene TRBV4, with D possibly TRBD2 on 5 matching bases. Germline V gene sequence: CDR1 LGHDT, CDR2 YNNKQL (reference sequence). CDR3 length equals 12 residues. V gave up 4 bases and J gave up 5 bases, with 6 bases separating them. CDR3 region: CASSSLDAEQFF. The DNA read from the CDR3 is TGTGCCAGCAGCTCACTGGATGCTGAGCAGTTC. Full variable domain (missing parts from reference TRBV4 and TRBJ2-1): ETAVFQTPNYHVTQVGNEVSFNCKQTLGHDTMYWYKQDSKKLLKIMFSYNNKQLIVNETVPRRFSPQSSDKAHLNLRIKSVEPEDSAVYLCASSSLDAEQFFGPGTRLTVL.

As concerns this clone: The gene names given are mouse names. The CDR3 goes on 1 residue after the read ends, and that part is filled in from the germline J gene. V and J are TRBV13-2 and TRBJ2-2; perhaps D is TRBD1 or TRBD2 (6 bases each). The CDR3 extends over 15 amino acids. Germline values: CDR1 NNHNN, CDR2 SYGAGS (reference sequence). With 1 base removed from V and 2 bases from J, the gap between germline ends came to 9 bases. CDR3 DNA (partial): TGTGCCAGCGGTGATATGGGGGCGAACACCGGGCAGCTCTAC. Translated: CASGDMGANTGQLY. The complete CDR3 protein is CASGDMGANTGQLYF.

Note on this clone: All gene names here are mouse names. The observed sequence ends 1 residue before the CDR3 terminus, with the missing tail filled in from the germline J gene. The V call is TRBV13-3, the J call TRBJ1-1; D may be TRBD1 (5 bases). The CDR3 is made up of 13 amino acids. Trimming shortened V by 3 bases and J by 4 bases, and 10 bases separated the two germline ends. Germline assignment: CDR1 NNHDY and CDR2 SYVADS. The CDR3 protein is CASSAGLGTEVFF. The CDR3 bases that were read are TGTGCCAGCAGTGCAGGGTTGGGCACAGAAGTCTTC.

This clone was seen more than once but under ten times. The germline and genes are mouse ones. The read falls 1 residue short of the CDR3 end, and the missing part is taken from the germline J gene. This chain joins TRBV29 and TRBJ2-3; no clear D. The ends were cut back, 4 bases at V and 0 bases at J, with 5 bases in the middle. Germline loops: CDR1 MSHET, CDR2 SYDVDS. The CDR3 contains 13 residues. The CDR3 sequence: CASSSISAETLYF. The CDR3 bases that were read are TGTGCTAGCAGTTCAATTAGTGCAGAAACGCTGTAT. Drawing the rest from reference TRBV29 and TRBJ2-3, the complete variable domain is DMKVTQMPRYLIKRMGENVLLECGQDMSHETMYWYRQDPGLGLQLIYISYDVDSNSEGDIPKGYRVSRKKREHFSLILDSAKTNQTSVYFCASSSISAETLYFGSGTRLTVL.

As to this clone: These gene names are mouse names. The missing CDR3 end, 1 residue past where the read stops, is filled in from the germline J gene. The same CDR3 is also encoded by other DNA sequences in this sample. J is TRBJ2-7 and V is TRBV13-2, with TRBD2 as a possible D gene (6 bases). The CDR3 covers 12 residues. V was pared by 2 bases and J by 4 bases, with 7 bases between. Germline CDR1 reads NNHNN; CDR2 reads SYGAGS (reference sequence). Incomplete CDR3 DNA: TGTGCCAGCGGTGAACTGGGATATGAACAGTAC. Its protein is CASGELGYEQY. The entire CDR3 sequence reads CASGELGYEQYF.

Regarding this clone: The listed genes are named as in mouse. The read stops 1 residue short of the end of the CDR3; the missing end is completed from the germline J gene. This rearrangement joins TRBV13-2 to TRBJ1-1; D remains unclear. CDR1 is NNHNN, CDR2 SYGAGS, per germline (reference sequence). The CDR3 sequence is 12 residues long. With 5 bases removed from V and 0 bases from J, the gap between germline ends came to 5 bases. The sequenced part of the CDR3 DNA is TGTGCCAGCGGACAAGCAAACACAGAAGTCTTC. Its translation is CASGQANTEVF. The full CDR3 is CASGQANTEVFF.

On this clone itself: Gene names are mouse gene names. The read halts 1 residue ahead of the CDR3 end, with the missing end drawn from the germline J gene. The same CDR3 can be traced to other DNA sequences in this sample. This chain uses TRBV13-1 with TRBJ2-2; maybe TRBD1 (6 bases). Trimming stripped 0 bases from V and 0 bases from J, with 6 bases between. The CDR3 extends over 15 amino acids. Germline V CDR1 and CDR2: NSHNY, SYGAGN. The CDR3: CASSDDRANTGQLYF. The CDR3 bases that were read are TGTGCCAGCAGTGATGACAGGGCAAACACCGGGCAGCTCTAC.

Details on this clone: Gene names denote mouse genes. The read finishes 1 residue shy of the CDR3 end, and the germline J gene is used to complete it. The chain has TRBV1 and TRBJ1-3; D might be TRBD1 (5 bases). The CDR3 loop spans 15 amino acids. The V gene's germline CDR1 is NSQYPW and CDR2 LRSPGD (reference sequence). The V and J ends lost 0 bases and 0 bases respectively, with 6 bases between them. CDR3 bases read: TGCACCTGCAGTGCAGACAGGGCTTCTGGAAATACGCTCTAT. This sequence encodes CTCSADRASGNTLY. The whole CDR3 sequence is CTCSADRASGNTLYF.

This clone appeared a single time. These gene names are mouse names. Read data end 1 residue before the CDR3 end; the end is taken from the germline J gene. This sequence joins TRBV13-2 and TRBJ1-2, with D possibly TRBD1 on 6 matching bases. Germline V gene lookup returns CDR1 NNHNN and CDR2 SYGAGS (reference sequence). The CDR3 has 15 amino acids. V was shortened by 2 bases and J by 2 bases, with 13 bases between the two germline ends. Here the CDR3 reads CASGDEGRGNSDYTF. The sequenced part of the CDR3 DNA is TGTGCCAGCGGTGACGAAGGGAGGGGGAACTCCGACTACACC.

This clone was seen more than once but under ten times. Genes and germline are mouse. The read is 1 residue too short to cover the CDR3 end, so that end is filled in from the germline J gene. The chain joins TRBV19 to TRBJ1-3; D is possibly TRBD1 (5 bases). The germline V gene encodes CDR1 FNHDT and CDR2 SITEND (reference sequence). This CDR3 region has 14 residues. With 5 bases removed from V and 3 bases from J, the gap between germline ends came to 12 bases. CDR3 bases read: TGTGCCAGCAGGGCCGGGACGATTGGAAATACGCTCTAT. This sequence encodes CASRAGTIGNTLY. The CDR3, in full, reads CASRAGTIGNTLYF. The variable domain in full, completed from reference TRBV19 and TRBJ1-3, reads GGIITQTPKFLIGQEGQKLTLKCQQNFNHDTMYWYRQDSGKGLRLIYYSITENDLQKGDLSEGYDASREKKSSFSLTVTSAQKNEMAVFLCASRAGTIGNTLYFGEGSRLIVV.

In regard to this clone: All gene names here are mouse names. The read terminates 1 residue before the CDR3 end, so the remaining end is supplied by the germline J gene. The chain carries TRBV13-3 and TRBJ2-3; 9 bases align to TRBD2. Trimming removed 2 bases from V and 2 bases from J; junction bases left unmatched: 3. This CDR3 spans 15 amino acids. The germline gives CDR1 NNHDY, CDR2 SYVADS. CDR3 amino acids: CASSELGGLAETLYF. The part of the CDR3 DNA that was read is TGTGCCAGCAGTGAGTTGGGGGGGCTTGCAGAAACGCTGTAT.

A note on this clone: The genes and germline here are from mouse. With the read ending 1 residue before the CDR3 end, the germline J gene is used to fill in that end. V gene TRBV20 combines with J gene TRBJ2-2, with 8 bases identical to TRBD1. The CDR3 has 14 amino acids. V was clipped by 4 bases and J by 4 bases; unmatched bases: 5. Germline CDR1 is GFQATS and CDR2 is STVNSAI. CDR3 residues: CGAKRQGLTGQLYF. The covered CDR3 bases are TGTGGTGCTAAAAGACAGGGGCTCACCGGGCAGCTCTAC.

Concerning this clone: Gene names are the mouse ones. From the germline J gene comes the end of the CDR3, since the read stops 1 residue before it. The chain carries TRBV31 and TRBJ1-3, with a tentative D call TRBD1 (6 bases). V was pared by 3 bases and J by 0 bases, with 12 bases between. Looked up from germline, CDR1 is GKSSPN and CDR2 is SITVG. The CDR3 is made up of 15 amino acids. The sequenced CDR3 bases are TGTGCCTGGAGCCGCAGGGGCGCTTCTGGAAATACGCTCTAT. Amino acids: CAWSRRGASGNTLY. The CDR3 reads in full as CAWSRRGASGNTLYF. Looking up the rest from reference TRBV31 and TRBJ1-3 gives the full variable domain: AQTIHQWPVAEIKAVGSPLSLGCTIKGKSSPNLYWYWQATGGTLQQLFYSITVGQVESVVQLNLSASRPKDDQFILSTEKLLLSHSGFYLCAWSRRGASGNTLYFGEGSRLIVV.

For this clone: Mouse names are used for the genes. The covered CDR3 bases are TGTGCCAGCAGTATACAGGGGGGTCAAAACACCTTGTAC. This codes for CASSIQGGQNTLY. The entire CDR3 sequence reads CASSIQGGQNTLYF. The rearrangement links TRBV19 to TRBJ2-4; 7 positions match TRBD1. The read comes to an end 1 residue before the CDR3 does, leaving the germline J gene to fill in the end. With 1 base clipped from V and 1 base from J, the junction kept 0 bases outside the gene matches. Germline lookup yields CDR1 FNHDT and CDR2 SITEND (reference sequence). This CDR3 contains 14 residues. Based on the CDR3 plus reference TRBV19 and TRBJ2-4, the full variable domain is GGIITQTPKFLIGQEGQKLTLKCQQNFNHDTMYWYRQDSGKGLRLIYYSITENDLQKGDLSEGYDASREKKSSFSLTVTSAQKNEMAVFLCASSIQGGQNTLYFGAGTRLSVL.

This clone was seen just once. Here the gene names and germline are mouse. Coverage ceases 1 residue before the CDR3 finishes, and the germline J gene fills in the end. Distinct nucleotide sequences in the sample also encode this CDR3. The chain uses TRBV20 and TRBJ2-4, with D possibly matching TRBD1 (5 bases). The germline CDR1 and CDR2 sequences are GFQATS and STVNSAI. V was pared by 1 base and J by 3 bases, with 8 bases between. The CDR3 has 13 amino acids. The CDR3 spells CGARGQGQNTLYF. The part of the CDR3 DNA that was read is TGTGGTGCTAGGGGGCAGGGACAAAACACCTTGTAC.

In regard to this clone: The germline and genes are mouse ones. The CDR3 extends 1 residue past the end of the read, so its final part is completed from the germline J gene. The V call is TRBV13-2, the J call TRBJ2-5; a possible D gene is TRBD1 (5 bases). Germline V CDR1 and CDR2: NNHNN, SYGAGS (reference sequence). V was pared by 5 bases and J by 0 bases, with 10 bases between. CDR3 length equals 14 residues. The CDR3 spells CASGQGFNQDTQYF. The CDR3 bases that were read are TGTGCCAGCGGGCAGGGATTTAACCAAGACACCCAGTAC.

As to this clone: Gene names and germline match the mouse. The read terminates 1 residue ahead of where the CDR3 ends, so the germline J gene completes it. The rearrangement uses TRBV20 and TRBJ1-4; maybe TRBD1 (6 bases). CDR1 and CDR2 from the germline V gene are GFQATS and STVNSAI. The CDR3 has 13 amino acids. Trimming cost V 4 bases and J 3 bases, with 9 bases left between them. Partial CDR3 DNA: TGTGGTGCTAACCACAGGGCCAACGAAAGATTATTT. It encodes CGANHRANERLF. The complete CDR3 sequence is CGANHRANERLFF.

Comment on this clone: Genes and germline are mouse. The CDR3 extends 1 residue past the end of the read, so its final part is completed from the germline J gene. The V call is TRBV13-2, the J call TRBJ2-1, with 8 positions matching TRBD1. V lost 0 bases, J lost 6 bases, and 5 bases stayed unmatched. Per germline, CDR1 NNHNN and CDR2 SYGAGS (reference sequence). The length of the CDR3 is 15 residues. Incomplete CDR3 DNA: TGTGCCAGCGGTGATGGAAGCAGGGGGCTTGCTGAGCAGTTC. This translates into CASGDGSRGLAEQF. In full, the CDR3 reads CASGDGSRGLAEQFF.

A word on this clone: The gene symbols are mouse symbols. The CDR3 end lies 1 residue beyond the end of the read and is filled in from the germline J gene. The chain recombines TRBV19 with TRBJ2-5; D not certain. Looked up from germline, CDR1 is FNHDT and CDR2 is SITEND (reference sequence). CDR3 size: 13 residues. V was cut by 2 bases and J by 0 bases, with 4 bases left in between. The CDR3 sequence: CASSMENQDTQYF. The CDR3 bases that were read are TGTGCCAGCAGTATGGAGAACCAAGACACCCAGTAC.

This clone was seen a single time. The gene symbols are mouse symbols. The CDR3 end lies 1 residue beyond the end of the read and is filled in from the germline J gene. The rearrangement links TRBV19 to TRBJ2-1; 10 bases agree with TRBD1. Germline loops: CDR1 FNHDT, CDR2 SITEND (reference sequence). Losses at the gene ends were 4 bases for V and 5 bases for J; bases not matched to a gene: 3. The CDR3 has 14 amino acids. The CDR3 sequence is CASSAGTGDAEQFF. The part of the CDR3 DNA that was read is TGTGCCAGCAGTGCCGGGACAGGGGATGCTGAGCAGTTC.

Only one count was recorded for this clone. Each gene name is a mouse one. The observed sequence ends 1 residue before the CDR3 terminus, with the missing tail filled in from the germline J gene. The V and J genes are TRBV13-3 and TRBJ1-4, with no clear D. There are 14 residues in the CDR3. The germline CDR1 and CDR2 sequences are NNHDY and SYVADS. The V end lost 5 bases, the J end lost 0 bases, and 8 bases lay between the germline ends. CDR3 DNA (partial): TGTGCCAGCAGCCACACCCTTTCCAACGAAAGATTATTT. This encodes CASSHTLSNERLF. Given in full, the CDR3 is CASSHTLSNERLFF.

Of note for this clone: Mouse germline and gene names are used. The observed sequence ends 1 residue before the CDR3 terminus, with the missing tail filled in from the germline J gene. The chain has TRBV20 and TRBJ1-4; D call uncertain. Trimming took 1 base from V and 2 from J, leaving 5 bases between them. CDR1 and CDR2 (germline): GFQATS, STVNSAI. The CDR3 is 13 amino acids. The CDR3 here is CGARGHSNERLFF. CDR3 bases read: TGTGGTGCTAGGGGACACTCCAACGAAAGATTATTT.

As concerns this clone: Gene names follow the mouse nomenclature. The sequence runs out 1 residue before the end of the CDR3; the remainder is reconstructed from the germline J gene. V usage is TRBV12-1 and J usage is TRBJ2-1; the match to TRBD2 covers 8 bases. With 0 bases clipped from V and 3 bases from J, the junction kept 3 bases outside the gene matches. The germline V gene has CDR1 SGHSN and CDR2 HYEKVE. This CDR3 contains 15 residues. CDR3 protein: CASSLLGGLYAEQFF. The sequenced CDR3 bases are TGTGCCAGCTCTCTCCTGGGGGGTCTCTATGCTGAGCAGTTC.

Notes on this clone: All gene names here are mouse names. The observed sequence ends 1 residue before the CDR3 terminus, with the missing tail filled in from the germline J gene. The gene calls are TRBV30 and TRBJ2-3, with D tentatively TRBD2 (7 bases). This CDR3 has 16 residues. CDR1 and CDR2 (germline): SQVVS, ANEGSEA. V was cut by 0 bases and J by 3 bases, with 16 bases left in between. CDR3 DNA (partial): TGTAGTTCTAGAGATCATATGGGGGGCGCCGCAGAAACGCTGTAT. It translates to CSSRDHMGGAAETLY. In full, the CDR3 reads CSSRDHMGGAAETLYF.

About this clone itself: Genes and germline are mouse. The read falls 1 residue short of the CDR3 end, and the missing part is taken from the germline J gene. The rearrangement joins TRBV19 to TRBJ1-6, with D possibly being TRBD1 (6 bases). TRBJ1-6 carries the ORF label, with uncertain function. CDR3 length equals 15 residues. V gave up 5 bases and J gave up 0 bases, with 9 bases separating them. CDR1 and CDR2 (germline): FNHDT, SITEND (reference sequence). The CDR3 sequence: CASRDSNSYNSPLYF. Partial CDR3 DNA: TGTGCCAGCAGGGACAGTAATTCCTATAATTCGCCCCTCTAC.

Worth noting for this clone: Genes and germline come from the mouse. The DNA ends 1 residue before the CDR3 does, and the rest of the CDR3 is filled in from the germline J gene. The J gene is TRBJ1-1, the V gene TRBV13-2; weak D call: TRBD1 (6 bases). Trimming pared 2 bases from V and 3 bases from J, leaving 8 bases between. The germline V gene has CDR1 NNHNN and CDR2 SYGAGS (reference sequence). CDR3 size: 13 residues. CDR3 loop: CASGEEGDTEVFF. CDR3 DNA, as far as it was read: TGTGCCAGCGGTGAAGAGGGGGACACAGAAGTCTTC.

About this clone: The gene names given are mouse names. CDR3 loop: CASGEGQLSNERLFF. The DNA read from the CDR3 is TGTGCCAGCGGTGAGGGACAGCTTTCCAACGAAAGATTATTT. The rearrangement uses TRBV13-2 and TRBJ1-4, with 7 bases lining up with TRBD1. Coverage ceases 1 residue before the CDR3 finishes, and the germline J gene fills in the end. CDR3 length: 15 residues. The V segment lost 2 bases and the J segment 0 bases; nucleotides outside the gene matches: 1. Germline V gene lookup returns CDR1 NNHNN and CDR2 SYGAGS (reference sequence).

For this clone: Genes and germline are mouse. The read falls 1 residue short of the CDR3 end, and the missing part is taken from the germline J gene. This chain connects TRBV13-2 to TRBJ2-7, with 9 bases identical to TRBD1. This CDR3 is 14 amino acids long. The germline V gene encodes CDR1 NNHNN and CDR2 SYGAGS (reference sequence). V gave up 0 bases and J gave up 7 bases; unmatched junction bases: 5. The part of the CDR3 DNA that was read is TGTGCCAGCGGTGATGAGGACAGGGGAGACGAACAGTAC. Translated, it gives CASGDEDRGDEQY. The full CDR3 sequence reads CASGDEDRGDEQYF.

Concerning this clone: Here the gene names and germline are mouse. The observed sequence ends 1 residue before the CDR3 terminus, with the missing tail filled in from the germline J gene. The chain uses TRBV13-1 and TRBJ1-2; perhaps TRBD1 as D (6 bases). The V end was cut by 1 base, the J end by 0 bases, with 7 bases between. The CDR3 runs 14 residues. From germline, CDR1 is NSHNY and CDR2 SYGAGN. The DNA read from the CDR3 is TGTGCCAGCAGTGATAACAGGGCAAACTCCGACTACACC. Its protein is CASSDNRANSDYT. The CDR3 as a whole reads CASSDNRANSDYTF.